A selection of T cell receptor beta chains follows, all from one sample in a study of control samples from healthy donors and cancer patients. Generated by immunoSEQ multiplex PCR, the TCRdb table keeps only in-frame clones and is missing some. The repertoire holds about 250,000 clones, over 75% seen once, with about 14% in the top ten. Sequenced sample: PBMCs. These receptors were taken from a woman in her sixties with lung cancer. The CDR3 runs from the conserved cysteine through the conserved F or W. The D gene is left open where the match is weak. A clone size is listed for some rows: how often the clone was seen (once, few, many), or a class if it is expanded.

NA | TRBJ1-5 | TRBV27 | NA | CASSSRQGNQPQHF | TGTGCCAGCAGCTCTCGACAGGGCAATCAGCCCCAGCATTTT
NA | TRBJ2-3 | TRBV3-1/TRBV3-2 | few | CASSPRVAASTDTQYF | TGTGCCAGCAGTCCCAGGGTGGCGGCTAGCACAGATACGCAGTATTTT
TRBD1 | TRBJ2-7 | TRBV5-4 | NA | CASSLGSGQGSYEQYF | TGTGCCAGCAGCTTGGGGAGTGGACAGGGCTCCTACGAGCAGTACTTC
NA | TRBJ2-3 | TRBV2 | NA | CASSFQRGTDTQYF | TGTGCCAGCAGTTTTCAGAGGGGCACAGATACGCAGTATTTT
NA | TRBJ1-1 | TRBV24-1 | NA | CATSDSRGATEAFF | TGTGCCACCAGTGACAGCAGGGGAGCCACTGAAGCTTTCTTT
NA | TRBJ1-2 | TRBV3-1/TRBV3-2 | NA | CASSQGTGRGGYGYTF | TGTGCCAGCAGCCAAGGAACTGGCAGGGGAGGCTATGGCTACACCTTC
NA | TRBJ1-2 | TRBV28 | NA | CASSLEGGYGYTF | TGTGCCAGCAGTTTAGAGGGGGGCTATGGCTACACCTTC
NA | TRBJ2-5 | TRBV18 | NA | CASSHEPRAETQYF | TGTGCCAGCTCCCATGAACCGAGAGCAGAGACCCAGTACTTC
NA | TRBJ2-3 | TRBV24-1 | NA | CATSDVWRDHTDTQYF | TGTGCCACCAGTGATGTATGGCGGGATCACACAGATACGCAGTATTTT
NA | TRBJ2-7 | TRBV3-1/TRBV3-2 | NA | CASSQVSGLGRDEQYF | TGTGCCAGCAGCCAAGTATCCGGATTGGGTCGGGACGAGCAGTACTTC
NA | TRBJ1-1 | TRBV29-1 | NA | CSVESNGVEAFF | TGCAGCGTTGAATCGAACGGGGTTGAAGCTTTCTTT
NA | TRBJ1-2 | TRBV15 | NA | CATSISDYGYTF | TGTGCCACCAGCATTTCGGATTACGGCTACACCTTC
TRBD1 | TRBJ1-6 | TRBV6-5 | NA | CASSYSRQGARSPLHF | TGTGCCAGCAGTTACTCACGGCAGGGGGCACGTTCACCCCTCCACTTT
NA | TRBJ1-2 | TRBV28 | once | CASSSIRGGLVYGYTF | TGTGCCAGCAGCTCAATCAGGGGAGGGCTCGTCTATGGCTACACCTTC
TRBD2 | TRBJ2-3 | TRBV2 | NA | CASSALAGATDTQYF | TGTGCCAGCAGTGCCCTAGCGGGGGCCACAGATACGCAGTATTTT
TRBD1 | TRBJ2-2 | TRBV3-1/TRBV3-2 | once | CASSGQGARLRTGELFF | TGTGCCAGCAGCGGACAGGGGGCGCGGCTGAGAACCGGGGAGCTGTTTTTT
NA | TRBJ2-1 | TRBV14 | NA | CASSQGRYNEQFF | TGTGCCAGCAGCCAGGGACGATACAATGAGCAGTTCTTC
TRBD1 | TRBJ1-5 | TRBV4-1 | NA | CASSPLDRGDGQPQHF | TGCGCCAGCAGCCCCCTGGACAGGGGAGATGGGCAGCCCCAGCATTTT
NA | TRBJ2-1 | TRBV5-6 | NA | CASSLDATIYNEQFF | TGTGCCAGCAGCTTGGATGCTACAATCTACAATGAGCAGTTCTTC
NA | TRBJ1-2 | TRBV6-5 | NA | CASSRQGYGYTF | TGTGCCAGCAGCCGACAAGGGTATGGCTACACCTTC
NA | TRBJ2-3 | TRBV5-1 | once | CASSSNRMGADTQYF | TGCGCCAGCAGCTCCAACCGGATGGGAGCAGATACGCAGTATTTT
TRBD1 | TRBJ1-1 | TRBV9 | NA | CASSARDRVMNTEAFF | TGTGCCAGCAGCGCCAGGGACAGGGTTATGAACACTGAAGCTTTCTTT
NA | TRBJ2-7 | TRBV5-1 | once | CASSLLRFDDYEQYF | TGCGCCAGCAGCTTGTTAAGGTTCGACGACTACGAGCAGTACTTC
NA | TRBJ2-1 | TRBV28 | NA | CASTSPQEGVYNEQFF | TGTGCCAGCACCTCACCCCAGGAAGGGGTCTACAATGAGCAGTTCTTC
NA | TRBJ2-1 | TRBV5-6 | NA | CASSLYGNEQFF | TGTGCCAGCAGCTTGTACGGCAATGAGCAGTTCTTC
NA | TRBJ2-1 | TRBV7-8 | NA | CASSTGPGRTNEQFF | TGTGCCAGCAGCACGGGCCCCGGAAGAACCAATGAGCAGTTCTTC
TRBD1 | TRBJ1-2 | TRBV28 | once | CASGSLDRGGYGYTF | TGTGCCAGCGGAAGCCTAGACAGGGGCGGCTATGGCTACACCTTC
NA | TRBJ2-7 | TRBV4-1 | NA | CASSSIPGVSYEQYF | TGCGCCAGCAGCTCCATTCCGGGGGTTTCCTACGAGCAGTACTTC
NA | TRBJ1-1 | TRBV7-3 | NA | CASSLTGGTEAFF | TGTGCCAGCAGCTTAACGGGGGGCACTGAAGCTTTCTTT
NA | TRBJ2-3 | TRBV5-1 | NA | CASSLLDTQYF | TGCGCCAGCAGCCTCTTAGATACGCAGTATTTT
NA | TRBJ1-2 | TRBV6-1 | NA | CASSESQGGYTF | TGTGCCAGCAGTGAATCCCAGGGTGGCTACACCTTC
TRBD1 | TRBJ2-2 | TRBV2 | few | CAGTGGHTGELFF | TGTGCCGGCACAGGGGGGCACACCGGGGAGCTGTTTTTT
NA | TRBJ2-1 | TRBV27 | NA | CASSLSDRAEQFF | TGTGCCAGCAGTTTATCCGACCGGGCTGAGCAGTTCTTC
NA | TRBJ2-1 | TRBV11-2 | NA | CASSLGNYNEQFF | TGTGCCAGCAGCTTAGGGAACTACAATGAGCAGTTCTTC
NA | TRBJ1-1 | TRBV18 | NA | CASSPAGVDTEAFF | TGTGCCAGCTCACCGGCCGGTGTGGACACTGAAGCTTTCTTT
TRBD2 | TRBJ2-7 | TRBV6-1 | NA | CASSEWGGVRYEQYF | TGTGCCAGCAGTGAGTGGGGAGGGGTACGTTACGAGCAGTACTTC
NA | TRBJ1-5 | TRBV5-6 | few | CASSFSNQPQHF | TGTGCCAGCAGCTTTAGCAATCAGCCCCAGCATTTT
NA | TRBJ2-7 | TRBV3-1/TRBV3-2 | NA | CASLKTGAAPYEQYF | TGTGCCAGCTTAAAGACAGGAGCTGCACCCTACGAGCAGTACTTC
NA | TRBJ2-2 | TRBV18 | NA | CASSPPLGLSTGELFF | TGTGCCAGCTCACCACCCCTCGGACTTTCTACCGGGGAGCTGTTTTTT
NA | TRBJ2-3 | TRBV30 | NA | CAWSAGSSTDTQYF | TGTGCCTGGAGTGCAGGCAGCAGCACAGATACGCAGTATTTT
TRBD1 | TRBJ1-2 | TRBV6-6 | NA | CASSSRGTIYGYTF | TGTGCCAGCAGTTCCAGGGGGACGATCTATGGCTACACCTTC
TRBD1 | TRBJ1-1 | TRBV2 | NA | CASSEAGQGANTEAFF | TGTGCCAGCAGTGAAGCCGGACAGGGCGCAAACACTGAAGCTTTCTTT
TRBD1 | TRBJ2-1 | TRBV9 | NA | CASSTPGTANNEQFF | TGTGCCAGCAGCACTCCCGGGACAGCAAACAATGAGCAGTTCTTC
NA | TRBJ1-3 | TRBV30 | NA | CAWSLQGPGNTIYF | TGTGCCTGGAGCCTCCAGGGGCCTGGAAACACCATATATTTT
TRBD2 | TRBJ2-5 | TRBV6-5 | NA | CASSWRGGETQYF | TGTGCCAGCAGTTGGCGCGGGGGAGAGACCCAGTACTTC
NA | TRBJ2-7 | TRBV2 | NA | CASSQSLGRVYEQYF | TGTGCCAGCAGTCAATCACTAGGGAGAGTCTACGAGCAGTACTTC
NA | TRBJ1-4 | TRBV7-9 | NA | CASRGSEEKLFF | TGTGCCAGCAGGGGTAGCGAGGAAAAACTGTTTTTT
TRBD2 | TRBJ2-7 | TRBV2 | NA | CASLPAGGPIGISYEQYF | TGTGCCAGCCTTCCGGCGGGAGGGCCAATTGGGATCTCCTACGAGCAGTACTTC
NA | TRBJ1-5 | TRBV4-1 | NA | CASSQGGDQPQHF | TGCGCCAGCTCCCAGGGAGGGGATCAGCCCCAGCATTTT
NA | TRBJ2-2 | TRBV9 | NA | CASSAPNTGELFF | TGTGCCAGCAGCGCGCCGAACACCGGGGAGCTGTTTTTT
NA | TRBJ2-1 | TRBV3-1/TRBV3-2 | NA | CASSQDDQVNNEQFF | TGTGCCAGCAGCCAAGATGACCAGGTTAACAATGAGCAGTTCTTC
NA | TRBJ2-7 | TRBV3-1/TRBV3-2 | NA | CASSQAGHEQYF | TGTGCCAGCAGCCAAGCCGGTCACGAGCAGTACTTC
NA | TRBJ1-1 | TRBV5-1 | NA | CASSLYGEGVTEAFF | TGCGCCAGCAGCTTATACGGCGAGGGGGTGACTGAAGCTTTCTTT
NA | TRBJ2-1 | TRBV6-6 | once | CASSKLASDEQFF | TGTGCCAGCAGTAAGCTAGCGAGCGATGAGCAGTTCTTC
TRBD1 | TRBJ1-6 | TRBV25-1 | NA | CASSEWVGTGDNSPLHF | TGTGCCAGCAGTGAATGGGTAGGGACAGGGGATAATTCACCCCTCCACTTT